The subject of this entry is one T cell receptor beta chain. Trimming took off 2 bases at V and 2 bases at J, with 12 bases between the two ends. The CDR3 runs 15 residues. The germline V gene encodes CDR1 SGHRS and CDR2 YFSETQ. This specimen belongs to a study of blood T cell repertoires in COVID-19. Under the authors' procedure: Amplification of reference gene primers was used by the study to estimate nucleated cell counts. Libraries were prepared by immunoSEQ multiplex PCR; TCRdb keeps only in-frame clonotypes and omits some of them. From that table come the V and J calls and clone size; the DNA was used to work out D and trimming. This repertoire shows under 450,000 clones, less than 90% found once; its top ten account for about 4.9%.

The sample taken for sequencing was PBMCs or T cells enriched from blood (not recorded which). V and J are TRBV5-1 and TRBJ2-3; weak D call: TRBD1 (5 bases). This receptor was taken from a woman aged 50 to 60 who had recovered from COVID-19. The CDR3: CASSLNAGNTDTQYF. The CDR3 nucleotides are TGCGCCAGCAGCTTAAATGCAGGGAACACAGATACGCAGTATTTT.